These 12 T cell receptor beta chains were all obtained from the same sample, sequenced in a study of T-cell reconstitution after alpha-beta-depleted transplantation in children. Unique molecular identifiers were incorporated when the TCRbeta library was constructed. MiXCR, run by TCRdb on the PCR reads, gives a single entry per CDR3 protein. The sample holds about 410,000 distinct CDR3 sequences, about a fifth seen once. This specimen consisted of PBMCs from the stem cell graft donor, obtained from the stem cell graft. Receptor source: a human donor who donated a stem cell graft to a child with acute myeloid leukemia.

This clonotype was seen more than once but under ten times. The chain combines TRBV10-3 with TRBJ1-2, with D unresolved. Germline CDR1 ENHRY, CDR2 SYGVKD. The CDR3 contains 15 residues. V shed 0 bases and J shed 8 bases, with 16 bases lying between them. The CDR3: CAISESTGPERGYTF. CDR3 coding DNA: TGTGCCATCAGTGAGTCGACCGGACCTGAGCGCGGCTACACCTTC.

V and J are TRBV5-1 and TRBJ2-2; the match to TRBD2 covers 9 bases. The CDR3 runs to 17 residues. Germline assignment: CDR1 SGHRS and CDR2 YFSETQ. Trimming at V came to 2 bases and at J to 2 bases, leaving 7 bases not matched to a gene. In nucleotides, the CDR3 is TGCGCCAGCAGCTTCACCCCAGCGGGAGGCAACACCGGGGAGCTGTTTTTT. It encodes CASSFTPAGGNTGELFF.

This clonotype was recorded once. This chain links TRBV5-3 with TRBJ1-5; D gene ambiguous. TRBV5-3 carries the ORF label, with uncertain function. This CDR3 contains 11 residues. V was pared by 2 bases and J by 6 bases, with 3 bases between. The CDR3 sequence is CARSLGQPQHF. CDR3 in DNA: TGTGCCAGAAGCTTAGGTCAGCCCCAGCATTTT.

This clonotype was counted a few times. Written as DNA, the CDR3 is TGTGCCAGCAGTTACTCGACAGTGGGGGCCACAGATACGCAGTATTTT. Encoded protein: CASSYSTVGATDTQYF. The chain uses TRBV6-5 and TRBJ2-3; TRBD1 is a possible D gene (6 bases). Germline lookup yields CDR1 MNHEY and CDR2 SVGAGI. The CDR3 has 16 amino acids. Trimming left V 0 bases short and J 2 bases short, with 12 bases between.

This clonotype was seen many times. The chain employs TRBV19 and TRBJ2-1; tentative D call: TRBD1 (5 bases). Germline V CDR1 and CDR2: LNHDA, SQIVND (reference sequence). Trimming removed 7 bases from V and 0 bases from J, with 16 bases in between. The CDR3 length is 16 residues. CDR3 protein: CASKVGRESSYNEQFF. CDR3 DNA sequence: TGTGCCAGTAAAGTGGGGCGCGAAAGCTCCTACAATGAGCAGTTCTTC.

The chain links TRBV7-9 to TRBJ1-2; 10 positions match TRBD1. There are 16 residues in the CDR3. V shed 5 bases, J shed 6 bases, and the junction held 12 bases outside the gene matches. Germline-derived CDR1 and CDR2 are SEHNR and FQNEAQ (reference sequence). For the CDR3, the DNA is TGTGCCAGCAGCGTCTCCGGGACAGGGGAATTAAATGGCTACACCTTC. Translation gives CASSVSGTGELNGYTF.

This clonotype appeared a few times. This chain connects TRBV20-1 to TRBJ2-7, with 12 bases identical to TRBD2. The V segment lost 2 bases and the J segment 3 bases; nucleotides outside the gene matches: 14. The CDR3 covers 18 residues. Per the germline V gene, CDR1 is DFQATT and CDR2 is SNEGSKA (reference sequence). CDR3 bases: TGCAGTGCTAGACCCCGGACTAGCGGGAAAGCGCCCCACTACGAGCAGTACTTC. It encodes CSARPRTSGKAPHYEQYF.

This clonotype was detected only a few times. This chain joins TRBV29-1 and TRBJ2-2; D possibly matches TRBD1 or TRBD2 (5 bases each). Trimming cost V 5 bases and J 7 bases, with 11 bases left between them. CDR1 is SQVTM and CDR2 is ANQGSEA in the germline V gene. The CDR3 has 12 residues. Written as DNA, the CDR3 is TGCAGCGTTACGGGGCCCAGCGGGGAGCTGTTTTTT. Encoded protein: CSVTGPSGELFF.

V usage is TRBV27 and J usage is TRBJ2-3; 14 nucleotides match TRBD2. V lost 4 bases to trimming and J lost 2 bases; unmatched junction nucleotides: 11. Germline V CDR1 and CDR2: MNHEY, SMNVEV (reference sequence). The CDR3 length is 19 residues. CDR3 nucleotides: TGTGCCAGCAGTTCGCTCCCGGGACTAGCGGGAGTTTCCACAGATACGCAGTATTTT. Protein sequence: CASSSLPGLAGVSTDTQYF.

The chain combines TRBV7-3 with TRBJ2-1; 10 positions match TRBD2. The ends lost 5 bases at V and 6 bases at J; junction bases unmatched: 7. This CDR3 contains 15 residues. Germline CDR1 and CDR2: SGHTA and FQGTGA. CDR3 sequence reads: CASSLGTSVINEQFF. In nucleotides, the CDR3 is TGTGCCAGCAGCCTGGGGACTAGCGTAATCAATGAGCAGTTCTTC. Full variable domain (remainder filled in from reference TRBV7-3 and TRBJ2-1): GAGVSQTPSNKVTEKGKYVELRCDPISGHTALYWYRQSLGQGPEFLIYFQGTGAADDSGLPNDRFFAVRPEGSVSTLKIQRTERGDSAVYLCASSLGTSVINEQFFGPGTRLTVL.

This rearrangement joins TRBV12-3 or TRBV12-4 to TRBJ1-5; D remains unclear. This CDR3 contains 12 residues. The V gene lost 6 bases and the J gene lost 4 bases, with 7 bases spanning the gap. In nucleotides, the CDR3 is TGTGCCAGCAGCATAATTAATCAGCCCCAGCATTTT. Translated, it gives CASSIINQPQHF.

The chain combines TRBV6-2 or TRBV6-3 with TRBJ2-1; D not resolved. Trimming stripped 2 bases from V and 4 bases from J, with 6 bases between. Germline lookup yields CDR1 MNHEY and CDR2 SVGEGT. There are 13 residues in the CDR3. Here the CDR3 DNA reads TGTGCCAGCAGTTACATAGGTTACAATGAGCAGTTCTTC. It is translated as CASSYIGYNEQFF.